A single sample gave rise to the 2 T cell receptor beta chains below, sequenced in a study of T cell clones after liver transplantation. Repertoires were generated with immunoSEQ multiplex PCR, while TCRdb's copy carries only in-frame clones and drops some. The sample has some 75,000 clones; about four fifths are singletons. The starting material was CD4+ T cells from blood, obtained before liver transplant. The receptors were sampled from a human donor who received a liver transplant.

The chain combines TRBV5-1 with TRBJ2-5, with 11 bases that match TRBD2. The germline V gene encodes CDR1 SGHRS and CDR2 YFSETQ. The CDR3 totals 17 residues. With V trimmed by 0 bases and J by 5 bases, 9 bases remained unmatched. In nucleotides, the CDR3 is TGCGCCAGCAGCTTGGTTCTAGCGGGAGGAGGTGGGGAGACCCAGTACTTC. Encoded protein: CASSLVLAGGGGETQYF. The full variable domain, its missing parts supplied by reference TRBV5-1 and TRBJ2-5, is KAGVTQTPRYLIKTRGQQVTLSCSPISGHRSVSWYQQTPGQGLQFLFEYFSETQRNKGNFPGRFSGRQFSNSRSEMNVSTLELGDSALYLCASSLVLAGGGGETQYFGPGTRLLVL.

The chain is built from TRBV19 and TRBJ2-5; 8 bases align to TRBD1. The germline V gene encodes CDR1 LNHDA and CDR2 SQIVND (reference sequence). The ends lost 3 bases at V and 5 bases at J; junction bases unmatched: 11. CDR3 size: 16 residues. The CDR3 nucleotides read TGTGCCAGTAGTATGAAGGCAGGGGGCCACTTCGAGACCCAGTACTTC. It is translated as CASSMKAGGHFETQYF.